These T cell receptor beta chains were read from a single sample in a study of T-cell reconstitution after alpha-beta-depleted transplantation in children. TCRdb redid the calling of the PCR reads with MiXCR, one entry per CDR3 protein. The data contain hundreds of thousands of distinct CDR3 sequences, about 17% of them seen just once; the ten biggest clones take up over 25%. The sample in question was PBMCs, mostly from graft donor cells, obtained 360 days after TCRalphabeta/CD19-depleted stem cell transplant. These receptor sequences come from a boy younger than two who had a stem cell transplant for Wiskott-Aldrich syndrome, so the T cells may come from the graft donor. The CDR3 runs from the conserved cysteine through the conserved F or W. A D gene is named only where the DNA matches it firmly. Size values are once, few and many counts, or a class for expanded clones, and some rows have none.

d_call | j_call | v_call | clone_size | cdr3_aa | cdr3_nt
NA | TRBJ1-2 | TRBV6-6 | NA | CASSRGHPGGYTF | TGTGCCAGCAGCCGCGGCCACCCCGGGGGCTACACCTTC
TRBD2 | TRBJ2-1 | TRBV3-1 | NA | CASSQVVLAGYNEQFF | TGTGCCAGCAGCCAAGTGGTACTAGCGGGGTACAATGAGCAGTTCTTC
NA | TRBJ2-5 | TRBV18 | NA | CASSPLSGTLYQETQYF | TGTGCCAGCTCACCTCTATCCGGGACACTGTACCAAGAGACCCAGTACTTC
NA | TRBJ2-7 | TRBV2 | few | CASSEALRRPDYEQYF | TGTGCCAGCAGTGAAGCGCTTCGCAGGCCGGACTACGAGCAGTACTTC
NA | TRBJ2-1 | TRBV5-1 | few | CASSLGRGGGYSEQFF | TGCGCCAGCAGCTTGGGGAGGGGAGGTGGGTACAGTGAGCAGTTCTTC
NA | TRBJ2-7 | TRBV20-1 | few | CSPVGTYEQYF | TGCAGTCCCGTTGGAACCTACGAGCAGTACTTC
TRBD1 | TRBJ1-4 | TRBV12-3/TRBV12-4 | many | CASSAGTGGFLSEKLFF | TGTGCCAGCAGTGCCGGCACAGGGGGTTTTCTTTCCGAAAAACTGTTTTTT
NA | TRBJ2-4 | TRBV5-1 | many | CASSLRMDPLAKNIQYF | TGCGCCAGCAGCTTAAGGATGGACCCTTTAGCCAAAAACATTCAGTACTTC
NA | TRBJ1-1 | TRBV20-1 | NA | CSASSNEAFF | TGCAGTGCTAGTTCTAACGAAGCTTTCTTT
TRBD2 | TRBJ2-3 | TRBV11-1 | NA | CASSLEKGGLAGVSDTQYF | TGTGCCAGCAGCTTAGAAAAGGGGGGACTAGCGGGAGTTTCGGATACGCAGTATTTT
TRBD2 | TRBJ2-5 | TRBV12-3/TRBV12-4 | few | CASSLAGTRLKETQYF | TGTGCCAGCAGTTTGGCCGGGACTAGATTAAAAGAGACCCAGTACTTC
NA | TRBJ2-2 | TRBV4-1 | few | CASSQRERGAGGELFF | TGCGCCAGCAGCCAACGGGAACGGGGGGCGGGCGGGGAGCTGTTTTTT
TRBD1 | TRBJ2-5 | TRBV20-1 | NA | CSATVGTGEETQYF | TGCAGTGCTACCGTTGGGACAGGGGAGGAGACCCAGTACTTC
TRBD2 | TRBJ2-5 | TRBV24-1 | NA | CATSDPGTSPKTQYF | TGTGCCACCAGTGACCCAGGGACTAGCCCAAAGACCCAGTACTTC
NA | TRBJ1-1 | TRBV18 | NA | CASLITENTEAFF | TGTGCCAGCTTAATAACGGAGAACACTGAAGCTTTCTTT
NA | TRBJ2-1 | TRBV12-3/TRBV12-4 | NA | CAISLLDLAPTGNEQFF | TGTGCCATCAGTTTACTGGATCTAGCGCCTACTGGCAATGAGCAGTTCTTC
TRBD1 | TRBJ2-4 | TRBV28 | few | CASSLTVDRGRVAKNIQYF | TGTGCCAGCAGTTTAACGGTCGACAGGGGGCGGGTAGCCAAAAACATTCAGTACTTC